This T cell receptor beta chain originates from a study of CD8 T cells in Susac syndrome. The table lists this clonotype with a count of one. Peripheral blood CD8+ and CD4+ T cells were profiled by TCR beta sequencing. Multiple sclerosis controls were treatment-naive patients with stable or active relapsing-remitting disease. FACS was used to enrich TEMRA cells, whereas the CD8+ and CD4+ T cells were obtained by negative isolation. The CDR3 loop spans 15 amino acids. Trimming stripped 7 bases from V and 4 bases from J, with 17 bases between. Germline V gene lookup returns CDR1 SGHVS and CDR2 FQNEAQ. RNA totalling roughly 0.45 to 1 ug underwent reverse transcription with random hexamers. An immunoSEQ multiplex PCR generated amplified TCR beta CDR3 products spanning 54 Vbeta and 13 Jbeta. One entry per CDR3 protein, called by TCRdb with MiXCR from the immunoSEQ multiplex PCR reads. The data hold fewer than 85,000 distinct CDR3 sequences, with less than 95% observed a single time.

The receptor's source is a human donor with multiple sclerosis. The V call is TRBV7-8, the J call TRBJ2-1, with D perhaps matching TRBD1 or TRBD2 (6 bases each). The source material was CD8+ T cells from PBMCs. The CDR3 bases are TGTGCCAGCACCCCGGGGGCTAGCCTTTACAATGAGCAGTTCTTC. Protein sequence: CASTPGASLYNEQFF.